These T cell receptor beta chains were read from a single sample in a study of cytomegalovirus exposure and HLA in healthy donors. Method: immunoSEQ multiplex PCR; TCRdb's copy keeps in-frame clones and lacks some. The profile covers around 120,000 clones, with about 78% appearing a single time and approximately 2.6% taken by the ten largest. Sequencing was carried out using PBMCs. The receptors come from a human donor in good health. CDR3s include the opening cysteine and the closing phenylalanine or tryptophan. The order of the fields is clone size, J gene, V gene, D gene, CDR3 protein, CDR3 DNA. D genes are given only for firm matches. Clone size appears in some rows only: once, few, many, or a class for an expanded clone.

few TRBJ1-6 TRBV5-6 NA CASSLGARSPLHF TGTGCCAGCAGCTTGGGGGCCCGGTCACCCCTCCACTTT
NA TRBJ1-5 TRBV19 NA CASSRAGDSNQPQHF TGTGCCAGTAGTAGGGCAGGGGATAGCAATCAGCCCCAGCATTTT
NA TRBJ1-2 TRBV27 NA CASSFNPEGYGYTF TGTGCCAGCAGTTTCAATCCAGAGGGCTATGGCTACACCTTC
few TRBJ1-6 TRBV19 NA CASSISGPNNNSPLHF TGTGCCAGTAGTATTTCAGGGCCCAATAATAATTCACCCCTCCACTTT
NA TRBJ2-3 TRBV7-3 NA CASSLTRSTDTQYF TGTGCCAGCAGCTTAACCAGGAGCACAGATACGCAGTATTTT
few TRBJ2-1 TRBV6-6 TRBD1 CASTRQGNNEQFF TGTGCCAGCACCCGACAGGGTAATAATGAGCAGTTCTTC
NA TRBJ1-2 TRBV19 TRBD1 CASTQGQGASYTF TGTGCCAGTACCCAGGGACAGGGTGCAAGCTACACCTTC
NA TRBJ2-5 TRBV7-6 NA CASSLMAQGALETQYF TGTGCCAGCAGCTTGATGGCGCAAGGGGCGCTTGAGACCCAGTACTTC
NA TRBJ2-7 TRBV20-1 NA CSAQSYEQYF TGCAGTGCTCAGTCCTACGAGCAGTACTTC
NA TRBJ2-3 TRBV6-6 TRBD2 CASSRGGAAGDTQYF TGTGCCAGCAGCCGCGGGGGGGCCGCGGGGGATACGCAGTATTTT
NA TRBJ2-1 TRBV7-9 TRBD1 CASSPLTGGLYNEQFF TGTGCCAGCAGCCCATTGACAGGGGGTTTGTACAATGAGCAGTTCTTC
NA TRBJ1-3 TRBV6-1 NA CASSEAAGGRGNTIYF TGTGCCAGCAGTGAAGCAGCGGGGGGCCGTGGAAACACCATATATTTT
few TRBJ1-4 TRBV27 NA CASSLWGGTNEKLFF TGTGCCAGCAGTTTATGGGGCGGAACTAATGAAAAACTGTTTTTT
once TRBJ2-1 TRBV9 TRBD2 CASSVVTSVPDNEQFF TGTGCCAGCAGCGTAGTAACTAGCGTACCGGACAATGAGCAGTTCTTC
NA TRBJ2-7 TRBV2 NA CASSGRTRRPYEQYF TGTGCCAGCAGCGGTAGGACACGCAGACCCTACGAGCAGTACTTC
few TRBJ2-7 TRBV7-8 NA CASSFLGEAYEQYF TGTGCCAGCAGCTTTCTGGGGGAGGCTTACGAGCAGTACTTC
NA TRBJ1-1 TRBV14 TRBD1 CASSQRTGLNTEAFF TGTGCCAGCAGCCAAAGGACAGGGCTGAACACTGAAGCTTTCTTT
NA TRBJ2-3 TRBV2 TRBD2 CASTTSWDTQYF TGTGCCAGCACGACTAGCTGGGATACGCAGTATTTT
NA TRBJ2-7 TRBV7-9 TRBD2 CASSPPGTSGLMGPYEQYF TGTGCCAGCAGCCCTCCTGGGACTAGCGGACTAATGGGTCCCTACGAGCAGTACTTC
NA TRBJ1-5 TRBV28 NA CASSLSGPGTFPQHF TGTGCCAGCAGTTTGTCCGGGCCAGGGACTTTTCCCCAGCATTTT
NA TRBJ2-5 TRBV5-8 NA CASSLAWTDTKETQYF TGTGCCAGCAGCTTGGCTTGGACAGATACCAAAGAGACCCAGTACTTC
NA TRBJ1-5 TRBV6-6 NA CASSYSGWNQPQHF TGTGCCAGCAGTTACTCCGGGTGGAATCAGCCCCAGCATTTT
NA TRBJ2-2 TRBV5-4 TRBD2 CASSLVSGRTGELFF TGTGCCAGCAGCTTGGTTAGCGGGAGGACCGGGGAGCTGTTTTTT
NA TRBJ2-1 TRBV2 TRBD2 CASSPGLAGGREQFF TGTGCCAGCAGCCCCGGACTAGCGGGAGGACGGGAGCAGTTCTTC
once TRBJ1-1 TRBV5-1 TRBD1 CASSLVAGTGGLGNTEAFF TGCGCCAGCAGCTTGGTCGCCGGGACAGGGGGTCTCGGCAACACTGAAGCTTTCTTT
NA TRBJ1-2 TRBV20-1 NA CSALTYTF TGCAGTGCCCTCACTTACACCTTC
NA TRBJ2-3 TRBV5-1 NA CASRSSGTDTQYF TGCGCCAGCCGATCCTCGGGCACAGATACGCAGTATTTT
few TRBJ1-2 TRBV5-1 TRBD1 CASSLGTGVLGYGYTF TGCGCCAGCAGCTTGGGGACAGGGGTCCTCGGTTATGGCTACACCTTC
NA TRBJ1-1 TRBV4-2 NA CASSQAPGYEAFF TGTGCCAGCAGCCAAGCGCCAGGATATGAAGCTTTCTTT